The subject of this entry is one T cell receptor beta chain. Its antigen is not identified. Donors gave around 9.3 milliliters of peripheral blood apiece. This entry is derived from a study of blood T cells in healthy people across ages. Overall study findings and caveats: Diversity estimates drawn from one million T cells were deemed underestimates. Naive CD4+ cell counts and diversity both ran higher in long-lived than in aged donors.

The second PCR ran about 6 to 11 cycles with a sample-barcoded 5' primer and J-beta primers. TCRdb re-analysed the 5' RACE reads in MiXCR, keeping a single row per CDR3 protein. The sample lists roughly 800,000 distinct CDR3 sequences, approximately 25% occurring once. Germline loops: CDR1 LNHNV, CDR2 YYDKDF (reference sequence). Trimming removed 8 bases at V and 2 bases at J, with 10 bases between. This CDR3 is built from 14 residues. These data were also reused for a study on T cells of mothers and their children. That source notes: The second PCR used the M1S primer, and this primer added sample barcodes and 2-4 random nucleotides.

The chain employs TRBV15 and TRBJ2-6; unclear D gene. The sequence came from a boy younger than 18 in good health. The material sequenced was blood. CDR3 in amino acids: CATGRVTGANVLTF. As DNA, the CDR3 is TGTGCCACCGGACGGGTTACTGGGGCCAACGTCCTGACTTTC.